This entry concerns a single T cell receptor (beta chain). This sample is drawn from a study of control samples from healthy donors and cancer patients. Germline lookup yields CDR1 SGDLS and CDR2 YYNGEE. CDR3 length equals 12 residues. V was cut by 3 bases and J by 6 bases, with 6 bases left in between. Only in-frame clones appear in the TCRdb table, and some are missing; sequencing was by immunoSEQ multiplex PCR. The sample holds 150,000 to 200,000 clones, around 91% seen once. Sequenced sample: blood. This chain connects TRBV9 to TRBJ2-2; D possibly corresponds to TRBD1 (5 bases). The TCR was taken from a woman aged 45 to 65 in good health. The CDR3 loop reads CASSGGPGELFF. The DNA of the CDR3 is TGTGCCAGCAGCGGGGGCCCCGGGGAGCTGTTTTTT.